A single sample is the source of the 28 T cell receptor beta chains below, sequenced in a study of T cells after yellow fever vaccination. TCRdb processed the 5' RACE reads anew with MiXCR; each CDR3 protein has one entry. The data contain around 250,000 distinct CDR3 sequences, 6.9% of them singletons. The sample in question was CD4+ T cells sorted from PBMCs, obtained 15 days after the yellow fever booster vaccination. The receptors stem from a young man who received the YFV17D yellow fever vaccine.

The rearrangement joins TRBV6-1 to TRBJ2-6; D unresolved. Germline values: CDR1 MNHNS, CDR2 SASEGT. Trimming cost V 6 bases and J 0 bases, with 6 bases left between them. This CDR3 region has 14 residues. The CDR3 nucleotides are TGTGCCAGCAGACAGAGCTCTGGGGCCAACGTCCTGACTTTC. Protein product: CASRQSSGANVLTF.

This clonotype was observed at least ten times. The CDR3 nucleotides are TGTGCCAGCAGCTTGTCAACCTCCTACAATGAGCAGTTCTTC. Translating it yields CASSLSTSYNEQFF. The rearrangement joins TRBV7-9 to TRBJ2-1; D unclear. This CDR3 region has 14 residues. Looked up from germline, CDR1 is SEHNR and CDR2 is FQNEAQ (reference sequence). Trimming pared 3 bases from V and 0 bases from J, leaving 6 bases between.

The chain uses TRBV20-1 and TRBJ2-6; no definite D call. Trimming pared 2 bases from V and 11 bases from J, leaving 13 bases between. The CDR3 contains 13 residues. In germline, CDR1 is DFQATT, CDR2 SNEGSKA (reference sequence). CDR3 nucleotide sequence: TGCAGTGCTAGAACAACCCTCGTCGACGTCCTGACTTTC. Translated, it gives CSARTTLVDVLTF.

This clonotype was recorded a few times. The V gene is TRBV12-3 or TRBV12-4, the J gene TRBJ2-7, with D unclear. The CDR3 contains 16 residues. Trimming left V 0 bases short and J 3 bases short, with 15 bases between. The CDR3 loop reads CASSLAVGFRRYEQYF. The CDR3 DNA sequence: TGTGCCAGCAGTTTAGCGGTCGGGTTTCGTCGCTACGAGCAGTACTTC.

Regarding this clonotype: A much larger clone is a single base away; this may be a read error. The chain links TRBV2 to TRBJ1-4, with 9 positions matching TRBD1. Germline assignment: CDR1 SNHLY and CDR2 FYNNEI. The V gene end was trimmed by 9 bases and the J gene end by 11 bases; junction bases not matched to a gene: 10. The CDR3 spans 13 residues. The CDR3 DNA sequence: TGTGCCAGGAGTCCGGGACAGGGAGGGAAACTGTTTTTT. As protein: CARSPGQGGKLFF.

This clonotype occurred many times. This chain uses TRBV30 with TRBJ2-3; D ambiguous. Germline V lookup: CDR1 GTSNPN, CDR2 SVGIG (reference sequence). Deletions cut 1 base from V and 6 bases from J, with 11 bases between. The CDR3 spans 13 residues. The CDR3 coding sequence is TGTGCCTGGAGTGGGGCTAGTCGCGATACGCAGTATTTT. As protein: CAWSGASRDTQYF.

This clonotype was detected ten times or more. CDR3 loop: CASRMTSNSYEQYF. CDR3 bases: TGTGCCAGCAGGATGACAAGCAATTCCTACGAGCAGTACTTC. The gene calls are TRBV6-5 and TRBJ2-7; D is ambiguous. Trimming stripped 6 bases from V and 1 base from J, with 13 bases between. The germline gives CDR1 MNHEY, CDR2 SVGAGI. CDR3 length: 14 residues.

In this sample, this clonotype turned up a few times. The V call is TRBV7-3, the J call TRBJ2-3; 9 nucleotides match TRBD2. This CDR3 is built from 18 residues. CDR1 is SGHTA and CDR2 is FQGTGA in the germline V gene. Losses at the gene ends were 5 bases for V and 2 bases for J; bases not matched to a gene: 14. The CDR3: CASSPRALSGRLTDTQYF. The CDR3 DNA follows: TGTGCCAGCAGCCCCCGCGCCCTTAGCGGGAGACTCACAGATACGCAGTATTTT.

The gene calls are TRBV7-8 and TRBJ1-5, with 8 bases that match TRBD1. V was pared by 2 bases and J by 3 bases, with 9 bases of the junction left unmatched. The CDR3 loop spans 17 amino acids. Germline CDR1 reads SGHVS; CDR2 reads FQNEAQ. CDR3 protein: CASSLIFGQGSNQPQHF. The CDR3 nucleotides read TGTGCCAGCAGCTTAATTTTTGGACAGGGTTCCAATCAGCCCCAGCATTTT.

This sequence joins TRBV5-1 and TRBJ2-1; the match to TRBD2 covers 10 bases. CDR1 and CDR2 from the germline V gene are SGHRS and YFSETQ. The CDR3 spans 16 residues. The V gene end was trimmed by 0 bases and the J gene end by 6 bases; junction bases not matched to a gene: 6. The CDR3: CASSLELAGLPNEQFF. The CDR3 DNA reads as TGCGCCAGCAGCTTGGAACTAGCGGGACTCCCCAATGAGCAGTTCTTC.

This clonotype has a handful of counts. This chain connects TRBV12-3 or TRBV12-4 to TRBJ1-2; no clear D gene. This CDR3 is built from 11 residues. Trimming shortened V by 5 bases and J by 8 bases, and 9 bases separated the two germline ends. The DNA of the CDR3 is TGTGCCAGCAGTCGGAGGGTCGGCTACACCTTC. Translation: CASSRRVGYTF.

In this sample, this clonotype turned up a few times. A junction boundary mismatches the germline segment, possibly from a read error. This chain joins TRBV7-7 and TRBJ2-5, with D perhaps TRBD1 or TRBD2 (6 bases each). This CDR3 is 15 amino acids long. CDR1 SSHAT and CDR2 FNYEAQ come from the germline V gene (reference sequence). The CDR3 sequence: CASSLGRGLEETQYF. CDR3 nucleotide sequence: TGTGCTAGCAGCTTAGGCCGGGGGCTGGAAGAGACCCAGTACTTC.

This clonotype was seen more than once but under ten times. The gene calls are TRBV7-9 and TRBJ2-7, with D perhaps matching TRBD1 (6 bases). The CDR3 is 14 amino acids. V lost 3 bases, J lost 5 bases, and 14 bases lay in between. Germline CDR1 SEHNR, CDR2 FQNEAQ (reference sequence). The chain's CDR3 is CASSFRQVQDEQYF. The CDR3 DNA reads as TGTGCCAGCAGCTTTCGACAGGTGCAGGACGAGCAGTACTTC.

The table lists this clonotype with a few counts. This sequence joins TRBV5-4 and TRBJ2-1; 10 bases fit TRBD2. The CDR3 extends over 15 amino acids. The ends lost 6 bases at V and 8 bases at J; junction bases unmatched: 11. Germline-derived CDR1 and CDR2 are SGHNT and YYREEE (reference sequence). The CDR3 region is CASNPSGRALDEQFF. The CDR3 DNA reads TGTGCCAGCAACCCCAGCGGGAGGGCCTTAGATGAGCAGTTCTTC.

The table lists this clonotype with a few counts. The chain is built from TRBV6-1 and TRBJ2-4; 7 bases are shared with TRBD1. The trim removed 10 bases at V and 9 bases at J, leaving 12 bases unmatched. The CDR3 loop spans 13 amino acids. CDR1 and CDR2 from the germline V gene are MNHNS and SASEGT. CDR3 DNA: TGTGCCACCAGGGCCTCCGGGACAGCCATTCAGTACTTC. Encoded protein: CATRASGTAIQYF.

Many counts were recorded for this clonotype. The V call is TRBV5-1, the J call TRBJ2-1; D is ambiguous. V was clipped by 1 base and J by 5 bases, with 10 bases between them. Germline CDR1 and CDR2: SGHRS and YFSETQ. The CDR3 sequence is 14 residues long. This chain's CDR3 is CASSLPTTDNEQFF. The CDR3 coding sequence is TGCGCCAGCAGCTTGCCAACGACGGACAATGAGCAGTTCTTC.

This clonotype came up a few times. The chain links TRBV4-3 to TRBJ2-5; weak D call: TRBD1 (5 bases). CDR3 length equals 13 residues. V lost 6 bases, J lost 6 bases, and 14 bases lay in between. Germline CDR1 reads LGHNA; CDR2 reads YSLEER. CDR3 sequence reads: CASRDSARKTQYF. The CDR3 DNA reads TGCGCCAGCAGAGACAGCGCCAGAAAGACCCAGTACTTC.

This clonotype has just a few counts. The chain recombines TRBV12-3 or TRBV12-4 with TRBJ2-7; D may match TRBD1 or TRBD2 (5 bases each). V lost 3 bases, J lost 6 bases, and 12 bases lay in between. The CDR3 totals 13 residues. The CDR3 DNA sequence: TGTGCCAGCAGTTTCGCAGGGACGGGCGAGCAGTACTTC. Its protein is CASSFAGTGEQYF.

The chain carries TRBV6-5 and TRBJ1-2; 7 bases agree with TRBD1. With 0 bases clipped from V and 6 bases from J, the junction kept 7 bases outside the gene matches. Germline V lookup: CDR1 MNHEY, CDR2 SVGAGI. CDR3 size: 15 residues. The CDR3 region has the DNA TGTGCCAGCAGTTACTCGGGACAGTTGAAGAATGGCTACACCTTC. Protein product: CASSYSGQLKNGYTF.

V gene TRBV5-1 combines with J gene TRBJ2-1; 8 bases are shared with TRBD2. The CDR3 spans 15 residues. J gave up 7 bases and V 3 bases, and 9 bases lay outside the gene matches. Germline CDR1 is SGHRS and CDR2 is YFSETQ. The CDR3 region is CASSSQLAAANEQFF. CDR3 bases: TGCGCCAGCAGCTCCCAACTAGCGGCGGCGAATGAGCAGTTCTTC.

This clonotype occurred many times. At one boundary the junction diverges from the germline segment, which might be a read error. The J gene is TRBJ2-1, the V gene TRBV5-5, with D possibly TRBD2 on 6 matching bases. Germline CDR1 reads SGHKS; CDR2 reads YYEKEE (reference sequence). This CDR3 spans 15 amino acids. As DNA, the CDR3 is TGCGCCAGCAGCTTGGACGGGAGCTCCTACAATGAGCAGTTCTTC. This sequence encodes CASSLDGSSYNEQFF.

This clonotype was recorded a few times. The rearrangement links TRBV20-1 to TRBJ1-5, with D hard to call. This CDR3 has 12 amino acids. CDR1 is DFQATT, CDR2 SNEGSKA, per germline (reference sequence). The V end lost 4 bases, the J end lost 7 bases, and 11 bases lay between the germline ends. The CDR3 spells CSATNLGQPQHF. The CDR3 nucleotides read TGCAGTGCTACTAACTTGGGGCAGCCCCAGCATTTT.

This clonotype was seen more than once but under ten times. The chain has TRBV18 and TRBJ1-1, with D unclear. With 4 bases removed from V and 2 bases from J, the gap between germline ends came to 11 bases. The CDR3 runs 14 residues. Germline CDR1 reads KGHSH; CDR2 reads LQKENI. This CDR3 reads CASSLVGINTEAFF. CDR3 DNA sequence: TGTGCCAGCTCACTCGTGGGGATTAACACTGAAGCTTTCTTT.

Ten or more counts support this clonotype. This chain joins TRBV7-7 and TRBJ2-2; the match to TRBD2 covers 7 bases. The CDR3 has 16 amino acids. Trimming removed 5 bases from V and 0 bases from J; junction bases left unmatched: 6. CDR1 SSHAT and CDR2 FNYEAQ come from the germline V gene (reference sequence). In DNA, the CDR3 is TGTGCCAGCAGCCCACAGCTAGCGGCGAACACCGGGGAGCTGTTTTTT. It yields the protein CASSPQLAANTGELFF.

The J gene is TRBJ2-2, the V gene TRBV19; TRBD2 matches 8 bases. Germline CDR1 is LNHDA and CDR2 is SQIVND (reference sequence). The CDR3 runs 17 residues. Trimming at V came to 4 bases and at J to 0 bases, leaving 7 bases not matched to a gene. CDR3 protein: CASSTGTRGPNTGELFF. DNA for the CDR3: TGTGCCAGTAGTACCGGGACTAGGGGTCCGAACACCGGGGAGCTGTTTTTT.

There are many counts of this clonotype. The chain links TRBV7-2 to TRBJ2-3, with D tentatively TRBD2 (6 bases). Between the trimmed V and J ends, which lost 5 bases and 7 bases, there was a span of 16 bases. The CDR3 is 14 residues long. In germline, CDR1 is SGHTA, CDR2 FQGNSA. CDR3 DNA: TGTGCCAGCAGCCCTAGTGGGACTCGGCATACGCAGTATTTT. Its protein is CASSPSGTRHTQYF. The full variable domain, in which reference TRBV7-2 and TRBJ2-3 provide the parts outside the CDR3, is GAGVSQSPSNKVTEKGKDVELRCDPISGHTALYWYRQSLGQGLEFLIYFQGNSAPDKSGLPSDRFSAERTGGSVSTLTIQRTQQEDSAVYLCASSPSGTRHTQYFGPGTRLTVL.

This clonotype was seen only a few times. V usage is TRBV9 and J usage is TRBJ2-2, with no clear D. The V and J ends lost 3 bases and 2 bases respectively, with 11 bases between them. CDR1 is SGDLS and CDR2 is YYNGEE in the germline V gene. The CDR3 runs 15 residues. The CDR3 region is CASSEDPINTGELFF. The CDR3 region has the DNA TGTGCCAGCAGCGAGGATCCTATCAACACCGGGGAGCTGTTTTTT.

Only a few counts were recorded for this clonotype. The junction departs from germline at one end; a sequencing error may be responsible. The rearrangement joins TRBV29-1 to TRBJ2-1; the D is unclear. Germline-derived CDR1 and CDR2 are SQVTM and ANQGSEA. CDR3 size: 8 residues. The CDR3 region is CSVEDGYF. The CDR3 DNA reads as TGCAGCGTTGAAGATGGCTACTTC.